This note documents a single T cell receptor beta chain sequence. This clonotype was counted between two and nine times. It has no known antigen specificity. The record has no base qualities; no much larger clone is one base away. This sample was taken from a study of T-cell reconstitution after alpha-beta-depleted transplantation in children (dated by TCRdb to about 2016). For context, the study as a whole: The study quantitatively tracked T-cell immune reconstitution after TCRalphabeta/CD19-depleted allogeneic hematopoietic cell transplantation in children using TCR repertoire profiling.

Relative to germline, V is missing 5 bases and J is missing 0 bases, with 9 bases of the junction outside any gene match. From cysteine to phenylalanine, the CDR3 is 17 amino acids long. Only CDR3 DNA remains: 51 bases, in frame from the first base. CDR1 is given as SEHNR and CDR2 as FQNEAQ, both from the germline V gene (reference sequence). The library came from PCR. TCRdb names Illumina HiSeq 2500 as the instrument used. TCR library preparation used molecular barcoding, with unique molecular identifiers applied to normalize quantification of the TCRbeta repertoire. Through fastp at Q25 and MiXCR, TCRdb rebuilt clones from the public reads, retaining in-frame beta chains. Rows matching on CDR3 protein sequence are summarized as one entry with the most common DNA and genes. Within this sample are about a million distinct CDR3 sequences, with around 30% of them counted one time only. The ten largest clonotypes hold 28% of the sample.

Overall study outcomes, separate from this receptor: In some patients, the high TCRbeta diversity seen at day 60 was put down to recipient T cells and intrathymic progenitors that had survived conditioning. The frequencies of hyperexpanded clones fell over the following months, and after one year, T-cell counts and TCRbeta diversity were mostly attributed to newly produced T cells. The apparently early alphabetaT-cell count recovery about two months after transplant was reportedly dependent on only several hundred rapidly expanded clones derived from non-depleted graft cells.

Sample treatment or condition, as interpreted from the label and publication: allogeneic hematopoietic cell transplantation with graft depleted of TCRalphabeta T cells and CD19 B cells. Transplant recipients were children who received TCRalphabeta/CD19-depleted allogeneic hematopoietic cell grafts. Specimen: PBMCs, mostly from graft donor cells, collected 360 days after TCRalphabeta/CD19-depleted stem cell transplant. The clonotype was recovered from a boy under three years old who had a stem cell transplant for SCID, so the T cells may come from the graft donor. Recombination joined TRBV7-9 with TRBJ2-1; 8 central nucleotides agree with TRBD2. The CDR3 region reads CASSPVAGSPSYNEQFF. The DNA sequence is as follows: TGTGCCAGCAGCCCCGTAGCGGGGTCCCCCTCCTACAATGAGCAGTTCTTC.